The source of this T cell receptor beta chain is a study of blood T cell repertoires in COVID-19. The germline V gene encodes CDR1 MNHEY and CDR2 SVGAGI. V lost 4 bases to trimming and J lost 3 bases; unmatched junction nucleotides: 4. The CDR3 spans 15 residues. Original processing notes: Reference gene primers were amplified, and this amplification served to estimate nucleated cell counts. The assay was immunoSEQ multiplex PCR, and TCRdb's table has in-frame clones only and misses some. For V, J and clone size, that table is used; D and trimming come from the DNA. The table lists some 98,000 clones, under 90% of them singletons.

The sample consisted of peripheral blood. The source of this sequence is a human donor in a cohort sampled during active COVID-19. The chain employs TRBV6-5 and TRBJ2-7; 12 nucleotides agree with TRBD2. CDR3 sequence reads: CASSLSSGRVYEQYF. For the CDR3, the DNA is TGTGCCAGCAGTTTATCTAGCGGGAGGGTCTACGAGCAGTACTTC.